These T cell receptor beta chains were read from a single sample in a study of blood T cell repertoires in COVID-19. Only in-frame clones appear in the TCRdb table, and some are missing; sequencing was by immunoSEQ multiplex PCR. The data contain about 84,000 clones, 65% to 90% of them singletons. The sequencing input was peripheral blood. All receptors derive from a man older than 75 with active or convalescent COVID-19. CDR3s include the opening cysteine and the closing phenylalanine or tryptophan. The D gene is left open where the match is weak.

j_call d_call v_call cdr3_length cdr3_nt cdr3_aa
TRBJ2-1 . TRBV7-3 12 TGTGCCAGCAGGGTAACTACCCCCGAGCAGTTCTTC CASRVTTPEQFF
TRBJ2-1 TRBD2 TRBV11-2 16 TGTGCCAGCAGCTTAGCGGGAGGGCCTGTCTACAATGAGCAGTTCTTC CASSLAGGPVYNEQFF
TRBJ2-3 . TRBV7-2 13 TGTGCCAGCAGCTTAGTTCGGTCGGATACGCAGTATTTT CASSLVRSDTQYF
TRBJ1-6 TRBD1 TRBV27 16 TGTGCCAGCAGTCCAGAAAACGGACAGGGGAATTCACCCCTCCACTTT CASSPENGQGNSPLHF
TRBJ2-2 TRBD1 TRBV12-5 16 TGTGCTAGTGCCCCGTGGACAGGCGGGTCTACCGGGGAGCTGTTTTTT CASAPWTGGSTGELFF
TRBJ2-6 TRBD1 TRBV18 17 TGTGCCAGCTCACCCGGACAGGGGGCGCTGGGGGCCAACGTCCTGACTTTC CASSPGQGALGANVLTF
TRBJ2-1 TRBD1 TRBV14 15 TGTGCCAGCAGCCTCAGACAGGGGGGTCCCAATGAGCAGTTCTTC CASSLRQGGPNEQFF
TRBJ2-7 TRBD2 TRBV15 17 TGTGCCACCAGCAGAGATCGGGCTAGCGGCTGGTCCTACGAGCAGTACTTC CATSRDRASGWSYEQYF
TRBJ2-7 . TRBV10-3 12 TGTGCCATCAGTGACAGGGACTACGAGCAGTACTTC CAISDRDYEQYF
TRBJ2-3 TRBD2 TRBV11-2 15 TGTGCCAGCAGCCGACTAGCGGGAGGGTCAGATACGCAGTATTTT CASSRLAGGSDTQYF
TRBJ2-1 . TRBV5-4 16 TGTGCCAGCAGCGCGAAACAGGGTGGCTCCTACAATGAGCAGTTCTTC CASSAKQGGSYNEQFF
TRBJ2-7 . TRBV7-9 14 TGTGCCAGCAGGGCAGGGGCCTCTTCTTTCGAGCAGTACTTC CASRAGASSFEQYF